This TCR beta chain came from a study of persistence of HIV-infected CD4 T cells. The V and J ends lost 2 bases and 3 bases, in that order; junction bases with no gene match: 5. This CDR3 region has 16 residues. Germline values: CDR1 SGHRS, CDR2 YFSETQ. On this clone itself: Its specificity is not known.

The libraries were made with immunoSEQ version 4 in survey mode. Using immunoSEQ multiplex PCR, the repertoire was profiled, and TCRdb retains in-frame clones only, with some absent. The profile shows about 50,000 clones, more than 70% of them singletons. Lysates of CMV-infected fibroblasts at approximately 9.6 ug/mL stimulated these cells. Sorted nonresponding memory CD4+ T cells were CD40L-negative, CD69-negative, CD45RO-high. This specimen consisted of CD4+ T cells sorted from PBMCs after approximately 19-hour stimulation, obtained from a patient who received antiretroviral therapy. The chain has TRBV5-1 and TRBJ2-1; 10 nucleotides agree with TRBD1. This TCR came from an adult man with HIV who was CMV-seropositive. CDR3 nucleotides: TGCGCCAGCAGCTTAGAAGACAGGGGGCTCTACAATGAGCAGTTCTTC. This translates into CASSLEDRGLYNEQFF.